The 26 T cell receptor beta chains listed next were all sequenced from one sample in a study of follicular helper T cells after annual influenza vaccination. Time point described: 2014-2015 season, 7 days after vaccination. Profiling relied on immunoSEQ multiplex PCR, and the TCRdb table lists in-frame clones only, not all of them. This sample yields about 9,600 clones, of which around 83% are seen a single time; about 0.8% belongs to the top ten. The input for sequencing was CXCR5- memory CD4+ T cells sorted from blood, taken 7 days after influenza vaccination. These receptors originate from an adult who received the influenza vaccine.

The gene calls are TRBV6-1 and TRBJ2-7, with D unresolved. The V and J ends lost 6 bases and 4 bases respectively, with 16 bases between them. CDR1 MNHNS and CDR2 SASEGT come from the germline V gene. CDR3 size: 14 residues. The CDR3 region is CASSRRPVNYEQYF. The CDR3 region has the DNA TGTGCCAGCAGCCGCCGGCCGGTAAATTACGAGCAGTACTTC.

The chain combines TRBV5-5 with TRBJ1-4; no reliable D call. Trimming pared 4 bases from V and 3 bases from J, leaving 16 bases between. From germline, CDR1 is SGHKS and CDR2 YYEKEE (reference sequence). The CDR3 has 16 residues. The CDR3 reads CASSMGNGVANEKLFF. CDR3 sequence (DNA): TGTGCCAGCAGCATGGGAAATGGGGTCGCTAATGAAAAACTGTTTTTT.

V is TRBV21-1 and J is TRBJ2-5; the table assigns TRBD1, which was not confirmed against the DNA. TRBV21-1 is a pseudogene. The CDR3 has 15 residues. CDR3 DNA sequence: TGTGCCAGCAGCAAAGTCACAGGGGAAGGAAAGACCCAGTACTTC. Protein product: CASSKVTGEGKTQYF.

The V gene is TRBV19, the J gene TRBJ2-1; the D gene is possibly TRBD2 (6 bases). The V gene's germline CDR1 is LNHDA and CDR2 SQIVND (reference sequence). CDR3 size: 15 residues. V was shortened by 5 bases and J by 10 bases, with 21 bases between the two germline ends. DNA of the CDR3: TGTGCCAGTAGTCCTCTAGCGATCGCGATGGGGGAGCAGTTCTTC. Encoded protein: CASSPLAIAMGEQFF. Combining the CDR3 with reference TRBV19 and TRBJ2-1 gives the whole variable domain DGGITQSPKYLFRKEGQNVTLSCEQNLNHDAMYWYRQDPGQGLRLIYYSQIVNDFQKGDIAEGYSVSREKKESFPLTVTSAQKNPTAFYLCASSPLAIAMGEQFFGPGTRLTVL.

This clone has just one count. The V and J genes are TRBV7-6 and TRBJ2-7; no clear D. Germline lookup yields CDR1 SGHVS and CDR2 FNYEAQ. V gave up 2 bases and J gave up 6 bases, with 8 bases separating them. CDR3 length: 12 amino acids. CDR3 DNA: TGTGCCAGCAGCTTACTAAACGGCGAGCAGTACTTC. This codes for CASSLLNGEQYF.

This chain links TRBV7-2 with TRBJ1-1; 7 bases are a match to TRBD1. The CDR3 extends over 15 amino acids. J gave up 1 base and V 3 bases, and 5 bases lay outside the gene matches. Germline V gene lookup returns CDR1 SGHTA and CDR2 FQGNSA. The CDR3: CASSFGGTANTEAFF. The CDR3, as DNA: TGTGCCAGCAGCTTCGGAGGGACAGCGAACACTGAAGCTTTCTTT. Combining the CDR3 with reference TRBV7-2 and TRBJ1-1 gives the whole variable domain GAGVSQSPSNKVTEKGKDVELRCDPISGHTALYWYRQSLGQGLEFLIYFQGNSAPDKSGLPSDRFSAERTGGSVSTLTIQRTQQEDSAVYLCASSFGGTANTEAFFGQGTRLTVV.

J is TRBJ1-4 and V is TRBV10-3; TRBD1 matches 7 bases. The CDR3 sequence is 15 residues long. Germline V gene sequence: CDR1 ENHRY, CDR2 SYGVKD. V gave up 5 bases and J gave up 3 bases; unmatched junction bases: 6. The CDR3 bases are TGTGCCATCAGTACTTCCGGGACAGCTAATGAAAAACTGTTTTTT. Translated, it gives CAISTSGTANEKLFF.

V and J are TRBV6-6 and TRBJ2-2, with 7 bases aligning to TRBD1. V lost 11 bases and J lost 0; bases outside the gene matches: 9. The CDR3 consists of 15 residues. Per germline, CDR1 MNHNY and CDR2 SVGAGI (reference sequence). CDR3 DNA: TGTGCCTCCTCACAGGGGCCGGCGAACACCGGGGAGCTGTTTTTT. Translated: CASSQGPANTGELFF.

This sequence joins TRBV5-4 and TRBJ1-1; D possibly corresponds to TRBD1 (5 bases). Germline V gene sequence: CDR1 SGHNT, CDR2 YYREEE (reference sequence). The CDR3 is 15 amino acids. Between the trimmed V and J ends, which lost 4 bases and 3 bases, there was a span of 16 bases. CDR3 nucleotides: TGTGCCAGCAGCGAGCTGGGGCGGGGGGACACTGAAGCTTTCTTT. Protein product: CASSELGRGDTEAFF.

Details on this clone: The identical CDR3 is also encoded by other nucleotide sequences in the sample. This chain joins TRBV18 and TRBJ2-1; TRBD2 is a possible D gene (6 bases). The CDR3 covers 16 residues. Trimming shortened V by 4 bases and J by 1 base, and 14 bases separated the two germline ends. Germline V gene sequence: CDR1 KGHSH, CDR2 LQKENI. The CDR3 is CASSREGGGSYNEQFF. The CDR3 region has the DNA TGTGCCAGCTCACGAGAGGGAGGCGGTTCCTACAATGAGCAGTTCTTC.

The rearrangement joins TRBV28 to TRBJ1-4; 8 positions match TRBD1. This CDR3 contains 14 residues. V gave up 3 bases and J gave up 7 bases; unmatched junction bases: 4. Germline CDR1 is MDHEN and CDR2 is SYDVKM. The CDR3 protein is CASSLGQEGEKLFF. CDR3 coding DNA: TGTGCCAGCAGTTTGGGACAGGAGGGTGAAAAACTGTTTTTT.

This clone was observed once. The rearrangement uses TRBV2 and TRBJ2-3, with unresolved D. Trimming pared 11 bases from V and 6 bases from J, leaving 12 bases between. Germline CDR1 reads SNHLY; CDR2 reads FYNNEI. The CDR3 runs 11 residues. The CDR3 reads CACASIDTQYF. The CDR3 DNA follows: TGTGCCTGCGCTAGTATCGATACGCAGTATTTT. The whole variable domain, filled in from reference TRBV2 and TRBJ2-3, reads EPEVTQTPSHQVTQMGQEVILRCVPISNHLYFYWYRQILGQKVEFLVSFYNNEISEKSEIFDDQFSVERPDGSNFTLKIRSTKLEDSAMYFCACASIDTQYFGPGTRLTVL.

The chain has TRBV7-2 and TRBJ1-5; maybe TRBD1 (6 bases). Germline V gene sequence: CDR1 SGHTA, CDR2 FQGNSA. The V end lost 1 base, the J end lost 5 bases, and 9 bases lay between the germline ends. The CDR3 covers 14 residues. CDR3 DNA sequence: TGTGCCAGCAGCTTAGAAGGGGGATATCAGCCCCAGCATTTT. Translation gives CASSLEGGYQPQHF.

The rearrangement links TRBV2 to TRBJ1-5, with unresolved D. Germline V CDR1 and CDR2: SNHLY, FYNNEI. V was pared by 1 base and J by 2 bases, with 6 bases between. The CDR3 runs 14 residues. The CDR3, as DNA: TGTGCCAGCAGTGAAGAGGTAGGCAATCAGCCCCAGCATTTT. It yields the protein CASSEEVGNQPQHF.

This clone was detected only once. The chain couples TRBV4-3 to TRBJ2-7; 11 nucleotides line up with TRBD2. This CDR3 contains 16 residues. V shed 0 bases and J 5 bases; nucleotides not matched to a gene: 6. Looked up from germline, CDR1 is LGHNA and CDR2 is YSLEER. The CDR3 spells CASSQDSASGRHEQYF. The DNA of the CDR3 is TGCGCCAGCAGCCAAGATAGTGCTAGCGGGAGGCACGAGCAGTACTTC.

The chain combines TRBV29-1 with TRBJ2-5; no reliable D call. The CDR3 length is 13 residues. Trimming left V 7 bases short and J 1 base short, with 13 bases between. CDR1 and CDR2 from the germline V gene are SQVTM and ANQGSEA. CDR3 in amino acids: CSALGQTQETQYF. Written as DNA, the CDR3 is TGCAGCGCCCTAGGTCAGACCCAAGAGACCCAGTACTTC.

V and J are TRBV5-6 and TRBJ1-2, with TRBD1 matching 9 bases. CDR3 length equals 15 residues. V was pared by 5 bases and J by 3 bases, with 8 bases of the junction left unmatched. Germline V CDR1 and CDR2: SGHDT, YYEEEE. The CDR3 nucleotides are TGTGCCAGCAGATTAACAGGGGGCGCTGACTATGGCTACACCTTC. Residues: CASRLTGGADYGYTF.

This sequence joins TRBV20-1 and TRBJ2-3; 11 nucleotides align to TRBD2. This CDR3 has 11 amino acids. Per germline, CDR1 DFQATT and CDR2 SNEGSKA (reference sequence). The chain's CDR3 is CSLAGGDTQYF. The CDR3, as DNA: TGCAGCCTAGCGGGAGGAGATACGCAGTATTTT.

The chain carries TRBV2 and TRBJ1-1; TRBD1 aligns across 9 bases. This CDR3 has 15 amino acids. Germline values: CDR1 SNHLY, CDR2 FYNNEI. The V and J ends lost 5 bases and 3 bases, in that order; junction bases with no gene match: 7. CDR3: CASSYRQGVDTEAFF. The CDR3 DNA reads as TGTGCCAGCAGTTACCGACAGGGGGTAGACACTGAAGCTTTCTTT.

V usage is TRBV19 and J usage is TRBJ2-2; 8 bases match TRBD1. This CDR3 has 15 amino acids. With V trimmed by 3 bases and J by 1 base, 1 base remained unmatched. CDR1 and CDR2 (germline): LNHDA, SQIVND (reference sequence). This chain's CDR3 is CASSIRGQNTGELFF. In DNA form, the CDR3 reads TGTGCCAGTAGTATCAGGGGGCAGAACACCGGGGAGCTGTTTTTT.

The J gene is TRBJ2-5, the V gene TRBV4-3; weak D call: TRBD2 (5 bases). This CDR3 region has 15 residues. Trimming took 0 bases from V and 5 from J, leaving 13 bases between them. The germline CDR1 and CDR2 sequences are LGHNA and YSLEER. CDR3 sequence: CASSQDFRGEETQYF. The CDR3 DNA reads TGCGCCAGCAGCCAAGATTTTCGGGGAGAGGAGACCCAGTACTTC.

This sequence joins TRBV5-6 and TRBJ2-5; 10 bases are shared with TRBD2. Germline V gene sequence: CDR1 SGHDT, CDR2 YYEEEE. The trim removed 6 bases at V and 5 bases at J, leaving 10 bases unmatched. The CDR3 sequence is 15 residues long. CDR3 in DNA: TGTGCCAGCACCGAAGCGGGAGGGCCGGTCGAGACCCAGTACTTC. Translated, it gives CASTEAGGPVETQYF.

CDR3 bases: TGCGCCAGCAGCCCCTACAGTGCTAACTATGGCTACACCTTC. It yields the protein CASSPYSANYGYTF. The rearrangement links TRBV5-1 to TRBJ1-2, with D hard to call. The CDR3 consists of 14 residues. Germline V CDR1 and CDR2: SGHRS, YFSETQ. Trimming removed 4 bases from V and 0 bases from J, with 10 bases in between.

The V and J genes are TRBV28 and TRBJ1-1; TRBD1 matches at 10 bases. The germline gives CDR1 MDHEN, CDR2 SYDVKM. Trimming removed 6 bases from V and 3 bases from J; junction bases left unmatched: 10. This CDR3 contains 16 residues. In DNA, the CDR3 is TGTGCCAGCAGGACCGGGACAGGGGCCAGGGACACTGAAGCTTTCTTT. It specifies CASRTGTGARDTEAFF.

The rearrangement uses TRBV19 and TRBJ2-2, with D possibly matching TRBD2 (5 bases). Trimming stripped 5 bases from V and 2 bases from J, with 15 bases between. CDR1 and CDR2 from the germline V gene are LNHDA and SQIVND (reference sequence). The CDR3 sequence is 16 residues long. The CDR3 coding sequence is TGTGCCAGTAGTTTGGACTGGACGGGAAACACCGGGGAGCTGTTTTTT. Translating gives CASSLDWTGNTGELFF.

The rearrangement links TRBV5-1 to TRBJ2-7; D perhaps matches TRBD2 (6 bases). Germline V lookup: CDR1 SGHRS, CDR2 YFSETQ. The CDR3 runs to 14 residues. Trimming left V 2 bases short and J 5 bases short, with 14 bases between. CDR3 sequence: CASSFRERLDEQYF. CDR3 DNA sequence: TGCGCCAGCAGCTTTCGGGAGAGGTTGGACGAGCAGTACTTC. The complete variable domain, with remaining parts taken from reference TRBV5-1 and TRBJ2-7, reads KAGVTQTPRYLIKTRGQQVTLSCSPISGHRSVSWYQQTPGQGLQFLFEYFSETQRNKGNFPGRFSGRQFSNSRSEMNVSTLELGDSALYLCASSFRERLDEQYFGPGTRLTVT.